The 20 T cell receptor beta chains reported below all come from one sample, sequenced in a study of tumor-infiltrating lymphocytes in oesophageal squamous cell carcinoma. MiXCR, run by TCRdb on the PCR reads, gives a single entry per CDR3 protein. The table lists about 14,000 distinct CDR3 sequences, over 40% of them singletons. The sample consisted of blood. The receptors stem from a male donor with esophageal squamous cell carcinoma.

The rearrangement links TRBV7-6 to TRBJ2-3, with 11 bases fitting TRBD1. The closer fit of TRBJ2-7 to the DNA end suggests the J call may be wrong. This CDR3 contains 14 residues. Germline CDR1 is SGHVS and CDR2 is FNYEAQ. The CDR3 sequence is CASRGTGGLDEQYF. DNA of the CDR3: TGTGCCAGCAGAGGGACAGGGGGACTCGATGAGCAGTACTTC.

V is TRBV5-1 and J is TRBJ2-5; 13 bases are shared with TRBD2. The J call may be in error: the DNA end matches TRBJ2-1 better. Germline CDR1 reads SGHRS; CDR2 reads YFSETQ. The CDR3 spans 16 residues. The chain's CDR3 is CASSLTSGGGYNEQFF. The CDR3 DNA reads TGCGCCAGCAGCTTGACTAGCGGGGGGGGCTACAATGAGCAGTTCTTC.

The CDR3 DNA reads as TGTGCCAGCAGCCCTTACCTAACAGGGGGAGGTGGCTACACCTTC. It encodes CASSPYLTGGGGYTF. V usage is TRBV7-2 and J usage is TRBJ1-2; 8 bases align to TRBD1. The V segment lost 5 bases and the J segment 7 bases; nucleotides outside the gene matches: 12. Looked up from germline, CDR1 is SGHTA and CDR2 is FQGNSA. This CDR3 spans 15 amino acids.

This clonotype was picked up many times. This may arise from a read error, as a much more abundant clone is one base away. J is TRBJ2-7 and V is TRBV7-6; 9 bases are a match to TRBD2. From germline, CDR1 is SGHVS and CDR2 FNYEAQ. The CDR3 runs 16 residues. V lost 5 bases to trimming and J lost 7 bases; unmatched junction nucleotides: 15. The CDR3 DNA is TGTGCCAGCAGCCCCCGACTAGCGGAGACGTACAATGAGCAGTACTTC. Translating it yields CASSPRLAETYNEQYF.

The chain couples TRBV12-3 or TRBV12-4 to TRBJ2-3; D remains unclear. V shed 6 bases and J shed 3 bases, with 4 bases lying between them. The CDR3 is 11 amino acids. The CDR3 is CASRLTDTQYF. As DNA, the CDR3 is TGTGCCAGCAGGCTGACAGATACGCAGTATTTT.

The V and J genes are TRBV6-1 and TRBJ2-5; D not resolved. Germline V lookup: CDR1 MNHNS, CDR2 SASEGT. V dropped 3 bases and J dropped 14 bases, with 10 bases sitting between them. CDR3 length: 10 residues. The CDR3: CASSEGSIYF. CDR3 DNA sequence: TGTGCCAGCAGTGAGGGAAGCATTTACTTC.

This clonotype has at least ten counts. This chain uses TRBV5-8 with TRBJ1-2, with 9 bases aligning to TRBD1. Germline CDR1 is SGHTS and CDR2 is YDEGEE. V shed 4 bases, J shed 7 bases, and the junction held 17 bases outside the gene matches. This CDR3 has 17 amino acids. The CDR3 DNA follows: TGTGCCAGCAGCCCTGGCGGGACAGGGTGGTTTTTGTTTGGCTACACCTTC. Protein: CASSPGGTGWFLFGYTF. The complete variable domain, with remaining parts taken from reference TRBV5-8 and TRBJ1-2, reads EAGVTQSPTHLIKTRGQQATLRCSPISGHTSVYWYQQALGLGLQFLLWYDEGEERNRGNFPPRFSGRQFPNYSSELNVNALELEDSALYLCASSPGGTGWFLFGYTFGSGTRLTVV.

The chain links TRBV7-6 to TRBJ2-3; either TRBD1 or TRBD2 may fit D (5 bases each). Trimming cost V 2 bases and J 2 bases, with 8 bases left between them. The CDR3 loop spans 14 amino acids. CDR1 SGHVS and CDR2 FNYEAQ come from the germline V gene. The CDR3 coding sequence is TGTGCCAGCAGCTTACGAGGGGCCACAGATACGCAGTATTTT. This sequence encodes CASSLRGATDTQYF.

V is TRBV7-3 and J is TRBJ2-2; D uncertain. V lost 3 bases, J lost 2 bases, and 1 base lay in between. Germline V lookup: CDR1 SGHTA, CDR2 FQGTGA. The CDR3 has 12 residues. The DNA for the CDR3 is TGTGCCAGCAGCTTCAACACCGGGGAGCTGTTTTTT. Protein product: CASSFNTGELFF.

The chain has TRBV7-2 and TRBJ1-2; D is unresolved. Looked up from germline, CDR1 is SGHTA and CDR2 is FQGNSA. This CDR3 has 14 residues. V lost 1 base, J lost 4 bases, and 10 bases lay in between. CDR3 nucleotide sequence: TGTGCCAGCAGCTTAGGAGTGGGCATCTATGGCTACACCTTC. Its translation: CASSLGVGIYGYTF.

This clonotype has only a few counts. The V call is TRBV6-1, the J call TRBJ2-3, with TRBD2 matching 7 bases. J gave up 4 bases and V 7 bases, and 14 bases lay outside the gene matches. Germline V gene sequence: CDR1 MNHNS, CDR2 SASEGT. The CDR3 loop spans 16 amino acids. The CDR3, as DNA: TGTGCCAGCACCCCACGGGGGAGGGAGTTCGCAGATACGCAGTATTTT. Translating gives CASTPRGREFADTQYF.

This clonotype was observed at least ten times. The rearrangement joins TRBV10-3 to TRBJ1-2; D is uncertain. The V and J ends lost 8 bases and 8 bases respectively, with 18 bases between them. In germline, CDR1 is ENHRY, CDR2 SYGVKD. The CDR3 runs to 13 residues. This CDR3 reads CAIRSGDAIGYTF. As DNA, the CDR3 is TGTGCCATCCGGAGCGGTGATGCTATAGGCTACACCTTC.

This clonotype showed up many times. The rearrangement links TRBV5-1 to TRBJ2-1, with TRBD2 matching 11 bases. The CDR3 loop spans 16 amino acids. Germline CDR1 reads SGHRS; CDR2 reads YFSETQ. The V and J ends lost 3 bases and 3 bases, in that order; junction bases with no gene match: 5. As DNA, the CDR3 is TGCGCCAGCAGCTCCGTAGCGGGAGGGATCTACAATGAGCAGTTCTTC. It encodes CASSSVAGGIYNEQFF.

Here the CDR3 reads CASSTGGNTIYF. The CDR3 DNA sequence: TGTGCCAGCAGCACAGGGGGAAACACCATATATTTT. The V and J genes are TRBV11-2 and TRBJ1-3, with D possibly being TRBD1 (6 bases). This CDR3 has 12 amino acids. The germline V and J ends were trimmed by 5 bases and 4 bases, with 6 bases remaining between them. Germline CDR1 is SGHAT and CDR2 is FQNNGV.

This clonotype has a count of ten or more. The chain employs TRBV7-9 and TRBJ2-4, with D maybe TRBD1 (6 bases). The J call may be mistaken, given a closer DNA end match to TRBJ2-1. In germline, CDR1 is SEHNR, CDR2 FQNEAQ (reference sequence). The CDR3 has 13 residues. The CDR3 region has the DNA TGTGCCAGCAGCTTAGATCTGACAGGTGGGCAGTTCTTC. Translating gives CASSLDLTGGQFF.

The rearrangement uses TRBV10-3 and TRBJ2-3; TRBD2 matches 10 bases. The V gene's germline CDR1 is ENHRY and CDR2 SYGVKD. V was clipped by 3 bases and J by 3 bases; unmatched bases: 6. This CDR3 is built from 16 residues. CDR3 DNA: TGTGCCATCAGTGAAAGGACTAGCGGAAGGACAGATACGCAGTATTTT. Encoded protein: CAISERTSGRTDTQYF.

The V gene is TRBV6-6, the J gene TRBJ2-3; D unclear. V lost 5 bases and J 0 bases, leaving 12 bases between the germline ends. Germline CDR1 is MNHNY and CDR2 is SVGAGI (reference sequence). The CDR3 is 15 residues long. The CDR3 is CASSRSRPSTDTQYF. Written as DNA, the CDR3 is TGTGCCAGCAGTAGAAGCCGGCCTAGCACAGATACGCAGTATTTT.

This clonotype was recorded many times. The J gene is TRBJ1-1, the V gene TRBV12-3 or TRBV12-4; D is possibly TRBD1 (5 bases). V lost 1 base, J lost 4 bases, and 22 bases lay in between. The CDR3 is made up of 18 amino acids. The CDR3 DNA follows: TGTGCCAGCAGTTTAGGGATGGGGCTTCAGGAGTCGAGCACTGAAGCTTTCTTT. It is translated as CASSLGMGLQESSTEAFF.

The chain is built from TRBV11-2 and TRBJ1-4; 11 positions agree with TRBD1. The length of the CDR3 is 18 residues. Germline V gene lookup returns CDR1 SGHAT and CDR2 FQNNGV. Germline trimming cut 4 bases from V and 2 bases from J; bases unmatched to any gene: 9. The CDR3 bases are TGTGCCAGCAGCTCTCGGACAGGGGGCCTTGGGACTAATGAAAAACTGTTTTTT. It codes for CASSSRTGGLGTNEKLFF.

This clonotype appeared many times. A clone one base away is much larger, so this may be a read error. The chain couples TRBV7-2 to TRBJ2-1; 7 bases align to TRBD2. The J call is in doubt because the DNA end fits TRBJ2-7 better. The CDR3 totals 15 residues. Germline V lookup: CDR1 SGHTA, CDR2 FQGNSA. The CDR3 loop is CASSSGLVGYNEQYF. CDR3 DNA sequence: TGTGCCAGCAGCAGCGGACTAGTTGGGTACAATGAGCAGTACTTC.